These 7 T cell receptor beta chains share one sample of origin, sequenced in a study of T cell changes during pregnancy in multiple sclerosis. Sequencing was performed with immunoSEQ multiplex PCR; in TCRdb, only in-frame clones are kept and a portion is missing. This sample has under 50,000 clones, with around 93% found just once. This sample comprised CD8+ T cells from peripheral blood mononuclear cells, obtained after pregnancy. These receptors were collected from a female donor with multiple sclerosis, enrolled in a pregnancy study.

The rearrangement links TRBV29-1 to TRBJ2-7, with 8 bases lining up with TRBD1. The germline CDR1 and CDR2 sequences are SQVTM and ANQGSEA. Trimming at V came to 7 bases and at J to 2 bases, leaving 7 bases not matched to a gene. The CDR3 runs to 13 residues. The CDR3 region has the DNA TGCAGCGGAACCGGGACAGGTCCCTACGAGCAGTACTTC. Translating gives CSGTGTGPYEQYF.

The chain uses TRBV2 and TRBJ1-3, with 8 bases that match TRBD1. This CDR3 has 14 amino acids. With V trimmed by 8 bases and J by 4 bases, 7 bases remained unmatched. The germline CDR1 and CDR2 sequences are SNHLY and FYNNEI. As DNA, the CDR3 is TGTGCCAGCGTGGACAGGGTCCGAGGAAACACCATATATTTT. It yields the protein CASVDRVRGNTIYF.

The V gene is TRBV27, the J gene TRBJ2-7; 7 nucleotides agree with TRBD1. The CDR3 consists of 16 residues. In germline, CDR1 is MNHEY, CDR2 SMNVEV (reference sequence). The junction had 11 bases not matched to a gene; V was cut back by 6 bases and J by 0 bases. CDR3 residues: CASRPQGQLSSYEQYF. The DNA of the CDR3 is TGTGCCAGCAGGCCTCAGGGACAGCTCAGCTCCTACGAGCAGTACTTC.

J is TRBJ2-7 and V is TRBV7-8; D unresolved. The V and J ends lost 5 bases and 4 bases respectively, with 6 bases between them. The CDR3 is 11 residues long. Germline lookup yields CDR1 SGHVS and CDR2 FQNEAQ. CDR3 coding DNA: TGTGCCAGCAGCCCGCGGTACGAGCAGTACTTC. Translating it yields CASSPRYEQYF.

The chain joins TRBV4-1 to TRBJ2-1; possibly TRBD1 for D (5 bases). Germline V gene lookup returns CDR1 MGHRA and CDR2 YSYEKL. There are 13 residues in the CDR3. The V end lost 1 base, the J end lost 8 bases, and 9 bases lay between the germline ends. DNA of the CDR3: TGCGCCAGCAGCCAAGGCAGGGTGGATGAGCAGTTCTTC. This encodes CASSQGRVDEQFF.

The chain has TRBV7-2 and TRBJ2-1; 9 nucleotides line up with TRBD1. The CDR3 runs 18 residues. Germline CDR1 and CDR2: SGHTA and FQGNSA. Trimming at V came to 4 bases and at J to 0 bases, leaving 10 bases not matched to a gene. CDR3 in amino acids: CASSYRDRVFRSYNEQFF. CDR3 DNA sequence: TGTGCCAGCAGCTACCGGGACAGGGTATTCCGCTCCTACAATGAGCAGTTCTTC.

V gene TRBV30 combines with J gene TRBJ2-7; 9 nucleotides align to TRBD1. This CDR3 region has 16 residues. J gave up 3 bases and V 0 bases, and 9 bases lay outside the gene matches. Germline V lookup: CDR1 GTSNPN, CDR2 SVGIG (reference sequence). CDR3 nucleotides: TGTGCCTGGAGTGTACGATGGGACAGGGATATCTACGAGCAGTACTTC. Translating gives CAWSVRWDRDIYEQYF.